This TCR beta chain stems from a study of control samples from healthy donors and cancer patients. This CDR3 comprises 17 residues. V trimming: 5 bases; J trimming: 1 base; junction bases outside the gene matches: 9. Germline lookup yields CDR1 MNHEY and CDR2 SMNVEV (reference sequence). Only in-frame clones appear in the TCRdb table, and some are missing; sequencing was by immunoSEQ multiplex PCR. The table shows over 150,000 clones, with roughly 95% occurring only once. The sequencing sample was made of blood. This rearrangement joins TRBV27 to TRBJ2-3; 10 positions agree with TRBD2. The sequence derives from a young woman in good health. The CDR3 DNA sequence: TGTGCCAGCAGTCCCGACCTAGCGGGAGTTCGCACAGATACGCAGTATTTT. This encodes CASSPDLAGVRTDTQYF.